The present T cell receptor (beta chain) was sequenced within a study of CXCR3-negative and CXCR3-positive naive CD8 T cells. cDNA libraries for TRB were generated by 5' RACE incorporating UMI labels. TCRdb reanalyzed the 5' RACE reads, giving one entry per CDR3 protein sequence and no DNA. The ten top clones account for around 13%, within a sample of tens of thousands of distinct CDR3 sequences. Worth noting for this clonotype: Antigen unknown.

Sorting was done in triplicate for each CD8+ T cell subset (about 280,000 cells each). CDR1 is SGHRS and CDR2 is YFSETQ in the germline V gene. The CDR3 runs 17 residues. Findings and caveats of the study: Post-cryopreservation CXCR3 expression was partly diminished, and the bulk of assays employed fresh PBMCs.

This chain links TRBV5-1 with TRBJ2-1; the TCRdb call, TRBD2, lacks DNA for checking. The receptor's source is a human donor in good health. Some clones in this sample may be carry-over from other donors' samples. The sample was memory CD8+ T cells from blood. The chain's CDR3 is CASSSPTSGGSYNEQFF.